This paragraph covers one T cell receptor (beta chain) sequence. J lost 6 bases, V lost 5 bases, and 7 bases had no gene match. This CDR3 contains 14 residues. Germline CDR1 MDHEN, CDR2 SYDVKM. This specimen comes from a study of blood T cell repertoires in COVID-19. Study information: There were acute and convalescent COVID-19 samples, and they came from the United States, Italy and Spain. T cells, B-cell-depleted T cells, or PBMCs supplied cDNA or gDNA.

The authors' processing: For nucleated cells, counts were estimated from reference gene primer amplification. TCRdb's copy holds only in-frame clones and misses some; the assay was immunoSEQ multiplex PCR. V, J and clone size reflect that table, while D and trimming were determined from the DNA. Here the sample spans approximately 110,000 clones, about 91% being singletons. The chain employs TRBV28 and TRBJ1-5, with 7 bases that match TRBD1. The origin of this receptor is a woman between 50 and 59 years old with active or convalescent COVID-19. Sequenced: peripheral blood. CDR3 sequence (DNA): TGTGCCAGCAGTCCCGGGGGACAGAGTCAGCCCCAGCATTTT. It encodes CASSPGGQSQPQHF.